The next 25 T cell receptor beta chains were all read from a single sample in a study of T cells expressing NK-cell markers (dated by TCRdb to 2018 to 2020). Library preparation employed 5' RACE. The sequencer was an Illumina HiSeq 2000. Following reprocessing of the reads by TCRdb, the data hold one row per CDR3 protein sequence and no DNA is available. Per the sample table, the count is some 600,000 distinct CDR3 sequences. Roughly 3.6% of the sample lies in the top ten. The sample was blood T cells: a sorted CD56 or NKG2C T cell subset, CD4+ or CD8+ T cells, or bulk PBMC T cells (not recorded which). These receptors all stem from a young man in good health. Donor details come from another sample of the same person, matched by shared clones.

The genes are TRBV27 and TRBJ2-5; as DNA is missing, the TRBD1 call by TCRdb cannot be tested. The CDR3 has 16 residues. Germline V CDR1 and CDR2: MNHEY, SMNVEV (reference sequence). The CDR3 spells CASSLRGAETRETQYF.

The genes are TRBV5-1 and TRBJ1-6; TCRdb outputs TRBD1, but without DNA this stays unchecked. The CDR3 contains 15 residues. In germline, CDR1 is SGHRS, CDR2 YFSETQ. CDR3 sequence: CASSLDGTGLPPLHF.

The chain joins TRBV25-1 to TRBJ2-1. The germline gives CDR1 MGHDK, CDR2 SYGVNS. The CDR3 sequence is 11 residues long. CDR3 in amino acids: CASSAFEITFF.

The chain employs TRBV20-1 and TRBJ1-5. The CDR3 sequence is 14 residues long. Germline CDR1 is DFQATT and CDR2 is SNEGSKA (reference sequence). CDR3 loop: CSARGLTLNQPQHF.

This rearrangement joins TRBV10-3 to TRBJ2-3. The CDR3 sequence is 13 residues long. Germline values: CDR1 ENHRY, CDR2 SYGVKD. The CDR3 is CAISVIRSDTQYF.

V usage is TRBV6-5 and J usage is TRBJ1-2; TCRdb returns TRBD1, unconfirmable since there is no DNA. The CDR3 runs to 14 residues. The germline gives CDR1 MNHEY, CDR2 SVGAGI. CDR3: CASSLTGAGYGYTF.

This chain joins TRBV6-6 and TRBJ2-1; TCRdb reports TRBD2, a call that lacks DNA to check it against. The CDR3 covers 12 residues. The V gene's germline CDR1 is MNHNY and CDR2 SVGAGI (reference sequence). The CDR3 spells CASSIYGPEQFF.

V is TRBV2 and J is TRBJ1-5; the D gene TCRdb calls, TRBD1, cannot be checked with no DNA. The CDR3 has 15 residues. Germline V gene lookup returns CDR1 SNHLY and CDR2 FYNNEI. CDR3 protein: CASRVTGLGNQPQHF.

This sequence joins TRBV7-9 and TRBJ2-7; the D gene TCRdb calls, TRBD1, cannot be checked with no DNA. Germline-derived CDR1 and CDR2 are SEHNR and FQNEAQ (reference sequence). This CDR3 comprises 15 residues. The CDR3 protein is CASRRTGDMTYEQYF.

CDR3 amino acids: CASSPGTSRSGEQYF. The rearrangement uses TRBV28 and TRBJ2-7; TCRdb picks TRBD2, but there is no DNA to check that call. Germline V gives CDR1 MDHEN, CDR2 SYDVKM. The CDR3 spans 15 residues. The full variable domain, with the rest looked up from reference TRBV28 and TRBJ2-7, is DVKVTQSSRYLVKRTGEKVFLECVQDMDHENMFWYRQDPGLGLRLIYFSYDVKMKEKGDIPEGYSVSREKKERFSLILESASTNQTSMYLCASSPGTSRSGEQYFGPGTRLTVT.

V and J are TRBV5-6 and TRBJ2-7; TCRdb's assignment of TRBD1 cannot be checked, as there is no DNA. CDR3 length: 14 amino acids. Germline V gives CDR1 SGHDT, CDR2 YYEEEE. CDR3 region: CASSLGGSSAEQYF.

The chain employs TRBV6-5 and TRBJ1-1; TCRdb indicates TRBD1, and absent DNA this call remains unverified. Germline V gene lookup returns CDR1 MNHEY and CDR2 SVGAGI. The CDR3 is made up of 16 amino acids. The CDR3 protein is CASSRGLIQGTTEAFF.

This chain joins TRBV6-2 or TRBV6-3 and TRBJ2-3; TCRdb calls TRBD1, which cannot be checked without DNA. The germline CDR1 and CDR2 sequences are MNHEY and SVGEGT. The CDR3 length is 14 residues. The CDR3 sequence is CASSSRGHEDTQYF.

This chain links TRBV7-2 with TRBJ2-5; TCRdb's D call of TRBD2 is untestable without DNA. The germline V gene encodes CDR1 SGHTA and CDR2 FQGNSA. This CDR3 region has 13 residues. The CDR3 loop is CASRAGLQETQYF.

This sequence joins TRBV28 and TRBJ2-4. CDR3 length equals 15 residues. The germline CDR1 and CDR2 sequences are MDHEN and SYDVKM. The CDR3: CASSLGTVAKNIQYF.

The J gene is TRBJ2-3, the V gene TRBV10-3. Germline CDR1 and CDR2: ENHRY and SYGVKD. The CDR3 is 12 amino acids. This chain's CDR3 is CAITNLGDTQYF.

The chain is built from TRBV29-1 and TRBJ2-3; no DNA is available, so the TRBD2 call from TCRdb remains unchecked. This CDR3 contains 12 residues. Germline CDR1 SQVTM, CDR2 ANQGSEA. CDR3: CSALAVVDTQYF.

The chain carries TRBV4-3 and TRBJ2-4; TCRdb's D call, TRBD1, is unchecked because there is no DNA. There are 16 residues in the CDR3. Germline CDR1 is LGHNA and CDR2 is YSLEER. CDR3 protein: CASSQDHLGQGDIQYF.

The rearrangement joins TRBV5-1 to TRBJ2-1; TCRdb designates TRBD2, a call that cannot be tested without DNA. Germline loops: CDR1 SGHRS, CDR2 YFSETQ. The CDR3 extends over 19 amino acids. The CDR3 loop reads CASSLATSGGLFSYNEQFF.

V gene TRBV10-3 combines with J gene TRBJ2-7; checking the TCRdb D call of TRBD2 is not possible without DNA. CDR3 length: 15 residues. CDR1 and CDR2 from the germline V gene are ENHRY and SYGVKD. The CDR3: CAISTGTSGMGEQYF.

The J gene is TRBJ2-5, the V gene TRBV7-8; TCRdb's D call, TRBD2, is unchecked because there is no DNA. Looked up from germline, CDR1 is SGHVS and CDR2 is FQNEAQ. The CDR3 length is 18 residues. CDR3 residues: CASSLGPLLAGVKETQYF.

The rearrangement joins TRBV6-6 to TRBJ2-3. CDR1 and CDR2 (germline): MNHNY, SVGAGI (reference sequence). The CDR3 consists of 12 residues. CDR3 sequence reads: CASSYNINTQYF.

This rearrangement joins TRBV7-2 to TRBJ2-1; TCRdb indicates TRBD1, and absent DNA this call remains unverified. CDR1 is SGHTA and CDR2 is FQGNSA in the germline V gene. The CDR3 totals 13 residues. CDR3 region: CASSPAGGTEQFF. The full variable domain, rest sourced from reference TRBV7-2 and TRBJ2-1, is GAGVSQSPSNKVTEKGKDVELRCDPISGHTALYWYRQSLGQGLEFLIYFQGNSAPDKSGLPSDRFSAERTGGSVSTLTIQRTQQEDSAVYLCASSPAGGTEQFFGPGTRLTVL.

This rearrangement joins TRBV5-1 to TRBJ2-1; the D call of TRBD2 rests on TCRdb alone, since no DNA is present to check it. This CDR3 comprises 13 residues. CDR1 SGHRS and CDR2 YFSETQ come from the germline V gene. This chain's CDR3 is CASSTTRGAEQFF.

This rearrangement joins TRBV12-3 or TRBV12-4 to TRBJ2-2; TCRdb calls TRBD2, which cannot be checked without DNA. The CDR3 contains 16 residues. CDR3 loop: CASSTLAGGPPGELFF.